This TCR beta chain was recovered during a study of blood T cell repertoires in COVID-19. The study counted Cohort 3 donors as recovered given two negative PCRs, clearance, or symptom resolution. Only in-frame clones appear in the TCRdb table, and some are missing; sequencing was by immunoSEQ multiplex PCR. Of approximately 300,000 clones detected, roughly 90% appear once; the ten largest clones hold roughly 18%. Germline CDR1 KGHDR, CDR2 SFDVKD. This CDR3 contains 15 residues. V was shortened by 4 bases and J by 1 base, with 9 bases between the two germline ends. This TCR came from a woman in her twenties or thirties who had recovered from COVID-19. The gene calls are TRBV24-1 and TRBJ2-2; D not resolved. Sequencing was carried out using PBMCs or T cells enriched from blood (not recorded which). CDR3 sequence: CATSDLGQNTGELFF. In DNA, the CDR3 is TGTGCCACCAGTGACCTAGGCCAGAACACCGGGGAGCTGTTTTTT.